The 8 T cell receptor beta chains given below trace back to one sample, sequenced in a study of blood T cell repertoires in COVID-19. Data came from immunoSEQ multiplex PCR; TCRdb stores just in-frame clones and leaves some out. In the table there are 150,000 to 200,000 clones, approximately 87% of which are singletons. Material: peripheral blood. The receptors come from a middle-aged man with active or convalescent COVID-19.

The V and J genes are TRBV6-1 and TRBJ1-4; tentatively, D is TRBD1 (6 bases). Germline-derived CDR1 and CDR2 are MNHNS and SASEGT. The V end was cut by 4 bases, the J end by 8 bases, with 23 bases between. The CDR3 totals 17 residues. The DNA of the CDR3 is TGTGCCAGCAGTGGAGGTTTTGGGGGCAGGGAAAAGGAAAAACTGTTTTTT. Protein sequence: CASSGGFGGREKEKLFF.

This CDR3 is CAWMRGRNTEAFF. CDR3 DNA: TGTGCCTGGATGAGGGGGCGGAACACTGAAGCTTTCTTT. The J gene is TRBJ1-1, the V gene TRBV30; 7 bases fit TRBD1. CDR1 is GTSNPN and CDR2 is SVGIG in the germline V gene (reference sequence). Unmatched junction bases numbered 3, after V lost 4 bases and J lost 1 base. This CDR3 is built from 13 residues.

In DNA form, the CDR3 reads TGTGCCAGCAGCTTCCAGACTGTGGCCTACGAGCAGTACTTC. This codes for CASSFQTVAYEQYF. J is TRBJ2-7 and V is TRBV5-5; D gene uncertain. The V end lost 2 bases, the J end lost 2 bases, and 11 bases lay between the germline ends. This CDR3 has 14 amino acids. Germline V gene lookup returns CDR1 SGHKS and CDR2 YYEKEE (reference sequence).

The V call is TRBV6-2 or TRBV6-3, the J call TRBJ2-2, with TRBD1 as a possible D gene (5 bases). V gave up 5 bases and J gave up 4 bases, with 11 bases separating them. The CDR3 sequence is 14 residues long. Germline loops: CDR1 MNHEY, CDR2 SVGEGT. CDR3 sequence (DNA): TGTGCCAGCAGTAAAGGACACATCACCGGGGAGCTGTTTTTT. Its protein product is CASSKGHITGELFF.

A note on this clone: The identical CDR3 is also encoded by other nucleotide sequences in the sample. Here the CDR3 reads CASSYAGVNTEAFF. CDR3 DNA: TGTGCCAGCAGTTACGCAGGGGTGAACACTGAAGCTTTCTTT. J is TRBJ1-1 and V is TRBV6-5; possible D gene TRBD1, 6 bases. Germline V gene lookup returns CDR1 MNHEY and CDR2 SVGAGI. The ends were cut back, 2 bases at V and 0 bases at J, with 7 bases in the middle. The CDR3 is 14 residues long.

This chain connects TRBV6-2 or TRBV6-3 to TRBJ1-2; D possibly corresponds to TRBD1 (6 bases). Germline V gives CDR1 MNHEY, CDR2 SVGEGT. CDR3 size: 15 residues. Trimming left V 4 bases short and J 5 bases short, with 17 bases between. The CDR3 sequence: CASSSLKGGIYGYTF. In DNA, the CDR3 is TGTGCCAGCAGTTCCCTTAAGGGGGGGATTTATGGCTACACCTTC.

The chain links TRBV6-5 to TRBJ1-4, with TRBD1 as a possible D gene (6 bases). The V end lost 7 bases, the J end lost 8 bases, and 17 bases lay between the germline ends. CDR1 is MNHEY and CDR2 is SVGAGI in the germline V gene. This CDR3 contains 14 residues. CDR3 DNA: TGTGCCAGCAACCAGGGGATGCGAGAAGAAAAACTGTTTTTT. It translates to CASNQGMREEKLFF.

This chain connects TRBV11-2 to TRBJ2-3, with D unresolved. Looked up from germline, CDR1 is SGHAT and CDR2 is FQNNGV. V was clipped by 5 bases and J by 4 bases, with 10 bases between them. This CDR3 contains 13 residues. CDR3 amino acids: CASSGDLPDTQYF. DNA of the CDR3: TGTGCCAGCAGCGGAGATTTGCCAGATACGCAGTATTTT.